Listed here are 20 T cell receptor beta chains from one sample, sequenced in a study of CD8 T cells in ankylosing spondylitis. Antigens for these TCRs are unknown. General study points: There was a TCR beta motif, made of several highly homologous variants, that appeared characteristic of ankylosing spondylitis blood.

One entry per CDR3 protein, called by TCRdb with MiXCR from the 5' RACE reads. The table includes a few hundred thousand distinct CDR3 sequences, 8% detected once. Sample: blood, either unsorted or a sorted T cell fraction (not recorded which). The source is a male donor with ankylosing spondylitis.

This clonotype was counted at least ten times. The chain carries TRBV28 and TRBJ2-1; D remains unclear. Germline assignment: CDR1 MDHEN and CDR2 SYDVKM. CDR3 size: 16 residues. V shed 4 bases and J shed 7 bases, with 20 bases lying between them. The CDR3 sequence is CASSSPRSSLENEQFF. CDR3 sequence (DNA): TGTGCCAGCAGTTCCCCCCGTAGCAGCCTGGAAAATGAGCAGTTCTTC.

This chain uses TRBV4-1 with TRBJ2-3, with 8 bases lining up with TRBD2. Per the germline V gene, CDR1 is MGHRA and CDR2 is YSYEKL. V dropped 5 bases and J dropped 1; count of bases not matched to a gene: 11. CDR3 length: 17 residues. The CDR3 is CASSLPRGGLGTDTQYF. In DNA, the CDR3 is TGCGCCAGCAGCTTGCCTCGGGGGGGGCTCGGCACAGATACGCAGTATTTT.

The chain couples TRBV7-2 to TRBJ2-2, with 9 nucleotides matching TRBD1. The CDR3 is 16 residues long. The germline V gene encodes CDR1 SGHTA and CDR2 FQGNSA. The V and J ends lost 4 bases and 2 bases, in that order; junction bases with no gene match: 5. The CDR3: CASSSWTGENTGELFF. CDR3 DNA: TGTGCCAGCAGCTCCTGGACAGGGGAAAACACCGGGGAGCTGTTTTTT.

This clonotype has at least ten counts. The chain has TRBV12-3 or TRBV12-4 and TRBJ1-3; TRBD1 agrees at 8 bases. The CDR3 loop spans 13 amino acids. The trim removed 8 bases at V and 4 bases at J, leaving 4 bases unmatched. The DNA of the CDR3 is TGTGCCAGCTACCGGGACAGGGGAAACACCATATATTTT. The encoded protein is CASYRDRGNTIYF.

This clonotype came up many times. The V call is TRBV5-1, the J call TRBJ2-3; TRBD2 might be the D (5 bases). Germline CDR1 and CDR2: SGHRS and YFSETQ. CDR3 size: 15 residues. Trimming removed 3 bases at V and 5 bases at J, with 16 bases between. The CDR3: CASSSGTAEIDTQYF. Written as DNA, the CDR3 is TGCGCCAGCAGCTCGGGAACTGCAGAAATAGATACGCAGTATTTT.

V and J are TRBV5-6 and TRBJ2-1; D ambiguous. V lost 0 bases, J lost 8 bases, and 15 bases lay in between. Germline V lookup: CDR1 SGHDT, CDR2 YYEEEE. The CDR3 sequence is 15 residues long. CDR3 sequence reads: CASSLDLGRTHEQFF. In DNA, the CDR3 is TGTGCCAGCAGCTTGGACCTAGGACGGACCCATGAGCAGTTCTTC.

This clonotype was found many times. The chain recombines TRBV2 with TRBJ2-1; possibly TRBD1 for D (6 bases). This CDR3 has 13 amino acids. Trimming took off 4 bases at V and 6 bases at J, with 10 bases between the two ends. Germline V gene lookup returns CDR1 SNHLY and CDR2 FYNNEI. DNA of the CDR3: TGTGCCAGCAGTGTCGACAGGACCAATGAGCAGTTCTTC. It encodes CASSVDRTNEQFF. Full variable domain (rest looked up from reference TRBV2 and TRBJ2-1): EPEVTQTPSHQVTQMGQEVILRCVPISNHLYFYWYRQILGQKVEFLVSFYNNEISEKSEIFDDQFSVERPDGSNFTLKIRSTKLEDSAMYFCASSVDRTNEQFFGPGTRLTVL.

This clonotype was observed a handful of times. The chain combines TRBV6-2 or TRBV6-3 with TRBJ2-7; possibly TRBD2 for D (5 bases). The CDR3 contains 15 residues. V was trimmed by 4 bases and J by 0 bases, leaving 13 bases between them. From germline, CDR1 is MNHEY and CDR2 SVGEGT. The CDR3 region has the DNA TGTGCCAGCAGTTTTCGGAGGCGTAGCTCCTACGAGCAGTACTTC. The encoded protein is CASSFRRRSSYEQYF.

The chain employs TRBV5-1 and TRBJ2-3; D is unresolved. The CDR3 is made up of 15 amino acids. Trimming stripped 2 bases from V and 0 bases from J, with 10 bases between. CDR1 and CDR2 (germline): SGHRS, YFSETQ. Written as DNA, the CDR3 is TGCGCCAGCAGCTTCCGTGTGGGGAGCACAGATACGCAGTATTTT. Translated, it gives CASSFRVGSTDTQYF. The full variable domain, in which reference TRBV5-1 and TRBJ2-3 provide the parts outside the CDR3, is KAGVTQTPRYLIKTRGQQVTLSCSPISGHRSVSWYQQTPGQGLQFLFEYFSETQRNKGNFPGRFSGRQFSNSRSEMNVSTLELGDSALYLCASSFRVGSTDTQYFGPGTRLTVL.

This clonotype appeared a few times. The chain combines TRBV5-1 with TRBJ2-7; D remains unclear. Trimming left V 4 bases short and J 0 bases short, with 20 bases between. CDR3 length: 17 amino acids. The germline CDR1 and CDR2 sequences are SGHRS and YFSETQ. Here the CDR3 reads CASSAFPEGSISYEQYF. The DNA for the CDR3 is TGCGCCAGCAGCGCTTTTCCCGAAGGGTCCATCTCCTACGAGCAGTACTTC.

This clonotype appeared many times. The chain combines TRBV12-3 or TRBV12-4 with TRBJ2-1; TRBD1 is a possible D gene (6 bases). Trimming removed 5 bases from V and 7 bases from J, with 18 bases in between. The CDR3 is 15 residues long. CDR3 DNA sequence: TGTGCCAGCAGTCTGACAGGTCCCCCGGGTAATGAGCAGTTCTTC. The encoded protein is CASSLTGPPGNEQFF.

The CDR3 spells CASSLEAGGRSDTQYF. As DNA, the CDR3 is TGCGCCAGCAGCTTGGAGGCGGGAGGGAGATCAGATACGCAGTATTTT. This chain connects TRBV5-1 to TRBJ2-3; TRBD2 matches at 9 bases. Trimming removed 0 bases from V and 4 bases from J; junction bases left unmatched: 6. Germline lookup yields CDR1 SGHRS and CDR2 YFSETQ. The CDR3 has 16 residues. The whole variable domain, filled in from reference TRBV5-1 and TRBJ2-3, reads KAGVTQTPRYLIKTRGQQVTLSCSPISGHRSVSWYQQTPGQGLQFLFEYFSETQRNKGNFPGRFSGRQFSNSRSEMNVSTLELGDSALYLCASSLEAGGRSDTQYFGPGTRLTVL.

The rearrangement links TRBV10-3 to TRBJ2-1; 11 bases are a match to TRBD2. The CDR3 extends over 16 amino acids. CDR1 is ENHRY, CDR2 SYGVKD, per germline. With V trimmed by 0 bases and J by 7 bases, 5 bases remained unmatched. CDR3: CAISESTSGGLNEQFF. In DNA, the CDR3 is TGTGCCATCAGTGAGTCTACTAGCGGGGGCTTGAATGAGCAGTTCTTC.

V usage is TRBV11-3 and J usage is TRBJ2-1, with D possibly TRBD1 on 6 matching bases. The CDR3 length is 14 residues. Germline assignment: CDR1 SGHNT and CDR2 YENEEA. V lost 5 bases and J 12 bases, leaving 20 bases between the germline ends. The CDR3 DNA is TGTGCCAGCAGCCATCGGACAGCCCGGAACGGGCAGTTCTTC. Translation gives CASSHRTARNGQFF.

The genes are TRBV7-6 and TRBJ2-5, with D unclear. Trimming cost V 5 bases and J 7 bases, with 11 bases left between them. The germline CDR1 and CDR2 sequences are SGHVS and FNYEAQ. This CDR3 has 12 amino acids. CDR3 in amino acids: CASSNIARTQYF. As DNA, the CDR3 is TGTGCCAGCAGCAATATAGCCCGGACCCAGTACTTC.

The gene calls are TRBV6-4 and TRBJ2-1; TRBD2 agrees at 7 bases. Germline V gives CDR1 MRHNA, CDR2 SNTAGT. This CDR3 contains 15 residues. V lost 5 bases and J lost 0; bases outside the gene matches: 4. The CDR3 nucleotides read TGTGCCAGCAGTATGGGGGGGGGCTCCTACAATGAGCAGTTCTTC. Residues: CASSMGGGSYNEQFF.

In this sample, this clonotype turned up many times. The chain links TRBV4-1 to TRBJ1-1, with TRBD1 as a possible D gene (6 bases). The V end lost 7 bases, the J end lost 7 bases, and 22 bases lay between the germline ends. The CDR3 loop spans 15 amino acids. Germline V gene data show CDR1 as MGHRA and CDR2 as YSYEKL. The CDR3 loop reads CASTQDRGVLFEAFF. CDR3 DNA: TGCGCCAGCACCCAGGACAGAGGGGTCCTTTTTGAAGCTTTCTTT.

The chain joins TRBV6-5 to TRBJ2-7; D may be TRBD1 or TRBD2 (5 bases each). This CDR3 is built from 14 residues. V was shortened by 5 bases and J by 2 bases, with 13 bases between the two germline ends. The germline V gene encodes CDR1 MNHEY and CDR2 SVGAGI. The CDR3 reads CASSHRDGAYEQYF. CDR3 coding DNA: TGTGCCAGCAGTCACCGGGACGGCGCCTACGAGCAGTACTTC.

The chain employs TRBV7-3 and TRBJ2-1; 9 bases are shared with TRBD1. Germline CDR1 SGHTA, CDR2 FQGTGA. This CDR3 has 14 amino acids. Trimming removed 5 bases from V and 4 bases from J; junction bases left unmatched: 3. The CDR3 DNA reads TGTGCCAGCAGCCAGGGACAGGGTTACAATGAGCAGTTCTTC. Amino acids: CASSQGQGYNEQFF.

This clonotype was counted at least ten times. The DNA is left out, because the CDR3 cannot be placed on it with certainty; the CDR3 is given as TCRdb lists it. The rearrangement joins TRBV12-3 or TRBV12-4 to TRBJ2-7; the table's D call, TRBD1, has no DNA check behind it. The CDR3 spans 14 amino acids, including both terminal residues. This CDR3 reads CASSFGPGSYEQYF.